These 30 T cell receptor beta chains were all obtained from the same sample, sequenced in a study of shared clonotypes between healthy human individuals. Sequencing was performed with immunoSEQ multiplex PCR; in TCRdb, only in-frame clones are kept and a portion is missing. The sample lists roughly 2.4 million clones; more than 90% were seen once. Specimen: naive CD4+ T cells sorted from blood. This sample's subset: CD45RA+ positively selected. The receptors shown here come from a young man in good health.

CDR3 loop: CASSLWPYTDTQYF. Written as DNA, the CDR3 is TGTGCCAGCAGCTTATGGCCGTACACAGATACGCAGTATTTT. The V call is TRBV7-2, the J call TRBJ2-3; no clear D gene. Trimming removed 2 bases at V and 2 bases at J, with 8 bases between. The CDR3 length is 14 residues. Germline lookup yields CDR1 SGHTA and CDR2 FQGNSA.

The chain joins TRBV30 to TRBJ1-1; D might be TRBD1 (5 bases). CDR1 is GTSNPN and CDR2 is SVGIG in the germline V gene (reference sequence). With 5 bases removed from V and 1 base from J, the gap between germline ends came to 11 bases. CDR3 length equals 13 residues. CDR3 in amino acids: CAWEPGRNTEAFF. In nucleotides, the CDR3 is TGTGCCTGGGAGCCGGGACGGAACACTGAAGCTTTCTTT.

This chain links TRBV7-8 with TRBJ2-3; 9 bases line up with TRBD1. V was clipped by 2 bases and J by 4 bases; unmatched bases: 4. This CDR3 is 15 amino acids long. The germline gives CDR1 SGHVS, CDR2 FQNEAQ. CDR3 in DNA: TGTGCCAGCAGCTTAAACAGGGGGCCGTCAGATACGCAGTATTTT. This sequence encodes CASSLNRGPSDTQYF.

For this clone: Other DNA sequences from this sample encode an identical CDR3 as well. The rearrangement joins TRBV10-2 to TRBJ2-3, with unresolved D. V lost 0 bases and J lost 2, with 6 bases in between. This CDR3 has 14 amino acids. Looked up from germline, CDR1 is WSHSY and CDR2 is SAAADI. DNA for the CDR3: TGCGCCAGCAGTGAGTCGCTCGACACAGATACGCAGTATTTT. Protein: CASSESLDTDTQYF.

The chain couples TRBV7-2 to TRBJ1-1; maybe TRBD1 (5 bases). Looked up from germline, CDR1 is SGHTA and CDR2 is FQGNSA. The CDR3 is made up of 15 amino acids. Deletions cut 1 base from V and 0 bases from J, with 9 bases between. The CDR3: CASSLGTTVNTEAFF. CDR3 bases: TGTGCCAGCAGCTTAGGGACAACAGTGAACACTGAAGCTTTCTTT.

This clone was counted once. V gene TRBV9 combines with J gene TRBJ2-5; D uncertain. V lost 3 bases and J lost 4, with 13 bases in between. The CDR3 spans 14 residues. Germline V gene data show CDR1 as SGDLS and CDR2 as YYNGEE. This chain's CDR3 is CASSARLAGETQYF. The CDR3 bases are TGTGCCAGCAGCGCCCGACTGGCTGGAGAGACCCAGTACTTC.

V gene TRBV5-1 combines with J gene TRBJ1-1; D remains unclear. The CDR3 totals 13 residues. Germline V CDR1 and CDR2: SGHRS, YFSETQ. Trimming removed 0 bases at V and 4 bases at J, with 7 bases between. The CDR3 DNA follows: TGCGCCAGCAGCTTGGAGCTGGTCACTGAAGCTTTCTTT. It specifies CASSLELVTEAFF.

This chain joins TRBV21-1 and TRBJ2-1; the D segment call TRBD2 is taken from the table without a DNA check. TRBV21-1 is listed as a pseudogene. The CDR3 has 14 amino acids. The CDR3 here is CATPGTSRSNEQFF. CDR3 bases: TGTGCCACCCCCGGGACTAGTCGATCCAATGAGCAGTTCTTC.

The chain recombines TRBV7-2 with TRBJ2-7; 9 positions match TRBD2. The CDR3 consists of 16 residues. After removal of 1 base from V and 2 bases from J, the junction contained 6 bases not matched to a gene. Germline V lookup: CDR1 SGHTA, CDR2 FQGNSA. CDR3 residues: CASSLVPTSGPYEQYF. The CDR3 DNA reads TGTGCCAGCAGCTTAGTCCCGACTAGCGGACCCTACGAGCAGTACTTC.

The chain links TRBV2 to TRBJ1-2; weak D call: TRBD1 (5 bases). The CDR3 sequence is 14 residues long. Germline CDR1 reads SNHLY; CDR2 reads FYNNEI. Trimming cost V 9 bases and J 2 bases, with 16 bases left between them. The CDR3 sequence: CARRISGQNYGYTF. CDR3 in DNA: TGTGCCAGAAGAATTTCGGGGCAGAACTATGGCTACACCTTC.

This clone appeared a single time. The rearrangement links TRBV29-1 to TRBJ1-1; 7 bases are a match to TRBD1. CDR1 and CDR2 from the germline V gene are SQVTM and ANQGSEA. The V and J ends lost 1 base and 7 bases, in that order; junction bases with no gene match: 9. CDR3 length: 14 residues. As DNA, the CDR3 is TGCAGCGTTGAAGGTCACCAGGGGGGACTTGAAGCTTTCTTT. Amino acid sequence: CSVEGHQGGLEAFF.

This chain joins TRBV5-6 and TRBJ1-5, with unresolved D. CDR1 SGHDT and CDR2 YYEEEE come from the germline V gene. V lost 4 bases, J lost 2 bases, and 10 bases lay in between. This CDR3 spans 14 amino acids. The CDR3 bases are TGTGCCAGCAGCGCAAGGGTAGGCAATCAGCCCCAGCATTTT. This encodes CASSARVGNQPQHF.

This clone came up once. This chain links TRBV28 with TRBJ1-4; D is perhaps TRBD1 (6 bases). The germline V gene has CDR1 MDHEN and CDR2 SYDVKM. This CDR3 is built from 14 residues. V was trimmed by 6 bases and J by 8 bases, leaving 16 bases between them. The CDR3 reads CASSLQGKGEKLFF. The CDR3 nucleotides read TGTGCCAGCAGCCTTCAGGGGAAAGGAGAAAAACTGTTTTTT. Supplemented by reference TRBV28 and TRBJ1-4, the full variable domain reads DVKVTQSSRYLVKRTGEKVFLECVQDMDHENMFWYRQDPGLGLRLIYFSYDVKMKEKGDIPEGYSVSREKKERFSLILESASTNQTSMYLCASSLQGKGEKLFFGSGTQLSVL.

V gene TRBV19 combines with J gene TRBJ2-3; TRBD2 might be the D (5 bases). The V and J ends lost 0 bases and 6 bases respectively, with 10 bases between them. The CDR3 runs to 14 residues. CDR1 is LNHDA and CDR2 is SQIVND in the germline V gene (reference sequence). CDR3 DNA: TGTGCCAGTAGTATAGATGTTCCGGGGGATACGCAGTATTTT. This gives the protein CASSIDVPGDTQYF.

The CDR3 region is CASSPDLPGGRPVSEQFF. The CDR3 DNA follows: TGTGCCAGCAGCCCCGATCTCCCCGGGGGGCGCCCCGTGAGTGAGCAGTTCTTC. The rearrangement links TRBV7-2 to TRBJ2-1; the D gene is possibly TRBD2 (7 bases). Between the trimmed V and J ends, which lost 5 bases and 9 bases, there was a span of 29 bases. CDR3 length equals 18 residues. CDR1 is SGHTA, CDR2 FQGNSA, per germline.

This clone was detected once. This chain joins TRBV6-5 and TRBJ2-2; no definite D call. Germline lookup yields CDR1 MNHEY and CDR2 SVGAGI. CDR3 length: 12 amino acids. The V end lost 8 bases, the J end lost 4 bases, and 8 bases lay between the germline ends. The CDR3 region is CASGPSTGELFF. The CDR3 DNA sequence: TGTGCCAGCGGACCGAGCACCGGGGAGCTGTTTTTT.

The chain recombines TRBV6-1 with TRBJ2-7; D is ambiguous. The V and J ends lost 1 base and 3 bases respectively, with 10 bases between them. CDR1 and CDR2 from the germline V gene are MNHNS and SASEGT. This CDR3 contains 14 residues. DNA for the CDR3: TGTGCCAGCAGTGAAGGTGGGGTTGACTACGAGCAGTACTTC. As protein: CASSEGGVDYEQYF.

This sequence joins TRBV27 and TRBJ2-1; 8 bases fit TRBD2. Looked up from germline, CDR1 is MNHEY and CDR2 is SMNVEV (reference sequence). The ends lost 5 bases at V and 1 base at J; junction bases unmatched: 10. The CDR3 covers 17 residues. The CDR3 nucleotides read TGTGCCAGCAGTCTCGGACTAGCCGCCCTATCCTACAATGAGCAGTTCTTC. This sequence encodes CASSLGLAALSYNEQFF.

The V and J genes are TRBV19 and TRBJ2-2, with 10 bases identical to TRBD1. The CDR3 totals 19 residues. Losses at the gene ends were 3 bases for V and 7 bases for J; bases not matched to a gene: 17. Germline CDR1 and CDR2: LNHDA and SQIVND (reference sequence). The CDR3 DNA sequence: TGTGCCAGTAGTATTCTGATAGGGACAGGGGCCCGAGAAGGCGGGGAGCTGTTTTTT. Amino acid sequence: CASSILIGTGAREGGELFF.

In nucleotides, the CDR3 is TGTGCCAGCAATCTAGAAGAGACCCAGTACTTC. Amino acids: CASNLEETQYF. V and J are TRBV2 and TRBJ2-5; D gene unclear. Germline-derived CDR1 and CDR2 are SNHLY and FYNNEI. There are 11 residues in the CDR3. V lost 7 bases to trimming and J lost 3 bases, with 6 bases between them.

The rearrangement uses TRBV29-1 and TRBJ2-7, with 11 positions matching TRBD1. The CDR3 loop spans 13 amino acids. Germline V gene data show CDR1 as SQVTM and CDR2 as ANQGSEA. V was clipped by 6 bases and J by 6 bases; unmatched bases: 7. The CDR3 bases are TGCAGCGTCCTTGGGGACAGGGGGTTCGAGCAGTACTTC. This encodes CSVLGDRGFEQYF.

The chain recombines TRBV5-4 with TRBJ1-1; 8 bases fit TRBD1. Per germline, CDR1 SGHNT and CDR2 YYREEE (reference sequence). Losses at the gene ends were 4 bases for V and 1 base for J; bases not matched to a gene: 6. The CDR3 is 15 residues long. CDR3 in DNA: TGTGCCAGCAGCACAGGGACAGGCTGGAACACTGAAGCTTTCTTT. Translating gives CASSTGTGWNTEAFF.

This chain connects TRBV27 to TRBJ2-7; 10 bases map to TRBD1. Germline-derived CDR1 and CDR2 are MNHEY and SMNVEV (reference sequence). V dropped 6 bases and J dropped 3; count of bases not matched to a gene: 8. CDR3 length: 15 amino acids. The CDR3 reads CASSPTGTGVYEQYF. CDR3 DNA: TGTGCCAGCAGCCCCACCGGGACAGGGGTCTACGAGCAGTACTTC.

The chain couples TRBV5-1 to TRBJ1-6; D is uncertain. CDR1 SGHRS and CDR2 YFSETQ come from the germline V gene. V lost 0 bases to trimming and J lost 10 bases, with 11 bases between them. The CDR3 contains 14 residues. The CDR3 DNA is TGCGCCAGCAGCTTGGCCTTTGGTGGCTCACCCCTCCACTTT. Its translation: CASSLAFGGSPLHF.

This chain links TRBV6-1 with TRBJ1-4; D gene uncertain. Germline-derived CDR1 and CDR2 are MNHNS and SASEGT. The CDR3 is 12 amino acids. The V gene lost 8 bases and the J gene lost 3 bases, with 7 bases spanning the gap. CDR3 loop: CASSAANEKLFF. CDR3 sequence (DNA): TGTGCCAGCTCAGCCGCTAATGAAAAACTGTTTTTT.

The V and J genes are TRBV21-1 and TRBJ2-7; TRBD2 is taken as the D call from the table, unchecked against the DNA. TRBV21-1 is tagged as a pseudogene. CDR3 size: 16 residues. CDR3 coding DNA: TGTGCCAGCAGCAAAGTACGGGGGCGGGAGGGCTACGAGCAGTACTTC. Its protein is CASSKVRGREGYEQYF.

This chain uses TRBV6-1 with TRBJ1-2; D gene ambiguous. Per the germline V gene, CDR1 is MNHNS and CDR2 is SASEGT. The CDR3 length is 15 residues. Trimming removed 0 bases from V and 8 bases from J, with 16 bases in between. DNA for the CDR3: TGTGCCAGCAGTGAAGCCCCTGGGTCCCATTGGGGCTACACCTTC. Translating it yields CASSEAPGSHWGYTF.

The chain is built from TRBV15 and TRBJ2-1, with 7 bases that match TRBD2. In germline, CDR1 is LNHNV, CDR2 YYDKDF (reference sequence). The CDR3 consists of 16 residues. The junction had 9 bases not matched to a gene; V was cut back by 5 bases and J by 2 bases. The CDR3 coding sequence is TGTGCCACCAGCCCTGAGACTAGCAGACCCTACAATGAGCAGTTCTTC. It is translated as CATSPETSRPYNEQFF.

The count of this clone is one. J is TRBJ1-1 and V is TRBV4-1, with 9 positions matching TRBD1. Germline V gives CDR1 MGHRA, CDR2 YSYEKL. Trimming cost V 0 bases and J 1 base; bases outside gene matches: 9. CDR3 size: 18 residues. The DNA for the CDR3 is TGCGCCAGCAGCCAAGAGGTACGGACAGGGGAAAAGAACACTGAAGCTTTCTTT. Translated, it gives CASSQEVRTGEKNTEAFF.

This clone turned up a few times. The gene calls are TRBV6-1 and TRBJ2-2, with D unresolved. The CDR3 is 13 residues long. Germline V lookup: CDR1 MNHNS, CDR2 SASEGT. Trimming left V 4 bases short and J 6 bases short, with 9 bases between. CDR3 bases: TGTGCCAGCAGTGCCCAGGAGTCCGGGGAGCTGTTTTTT. Translated: CASSAQESGELFF.